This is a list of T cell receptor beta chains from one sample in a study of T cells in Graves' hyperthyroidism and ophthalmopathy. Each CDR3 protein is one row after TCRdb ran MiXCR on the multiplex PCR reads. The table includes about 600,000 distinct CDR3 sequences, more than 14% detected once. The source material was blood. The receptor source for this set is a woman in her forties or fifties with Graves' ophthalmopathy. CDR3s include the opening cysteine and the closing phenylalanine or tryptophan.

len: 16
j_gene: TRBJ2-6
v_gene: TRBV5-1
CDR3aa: CASSLDRVSGANVLTF

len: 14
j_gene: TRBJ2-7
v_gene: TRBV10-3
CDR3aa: CAIRDDRGAAEQYF

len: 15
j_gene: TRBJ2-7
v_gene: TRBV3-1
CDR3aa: CASSLAPGLEYEQYF

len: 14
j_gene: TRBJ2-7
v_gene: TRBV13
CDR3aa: CASSLGQGRYEQYF

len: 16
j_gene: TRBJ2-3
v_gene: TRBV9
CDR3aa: CASSPLSGQSTDTQYF

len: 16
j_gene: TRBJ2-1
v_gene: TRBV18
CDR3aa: CASSPCGRAIYNEQFF

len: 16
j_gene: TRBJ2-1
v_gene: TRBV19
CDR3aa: CASSIRSVWRGNEQFF

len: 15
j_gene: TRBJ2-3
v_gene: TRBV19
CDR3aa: CASRHPGHNTDTQYF

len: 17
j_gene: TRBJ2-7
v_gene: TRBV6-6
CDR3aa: CASSYWAKGGEAYEQYF

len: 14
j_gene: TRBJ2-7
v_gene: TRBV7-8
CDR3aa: CASSQGRHLDEQYF

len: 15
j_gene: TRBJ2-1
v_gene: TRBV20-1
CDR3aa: CSAAALAGLNNEQFF

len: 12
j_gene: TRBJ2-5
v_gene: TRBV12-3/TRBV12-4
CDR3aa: CASSPTDLTQYF

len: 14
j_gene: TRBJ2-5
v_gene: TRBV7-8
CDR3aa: CASSSVEYQETQYF

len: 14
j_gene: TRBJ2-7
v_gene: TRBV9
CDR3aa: CASSVGATWDEQYF

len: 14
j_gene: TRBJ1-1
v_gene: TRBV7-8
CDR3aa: CASNPTAMNTEAFF

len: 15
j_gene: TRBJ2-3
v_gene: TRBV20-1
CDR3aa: CSARDTGESTDTQYF

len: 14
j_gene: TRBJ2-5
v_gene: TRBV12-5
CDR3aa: CASGLPAVAETQYF

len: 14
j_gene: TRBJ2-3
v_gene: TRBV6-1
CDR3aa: CASTSGTKADTQYF

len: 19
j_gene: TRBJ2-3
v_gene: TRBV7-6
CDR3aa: CASSLLAGTSGSGADTQYF

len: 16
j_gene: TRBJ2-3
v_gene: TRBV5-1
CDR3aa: CASSSDYFAGTDTQYF

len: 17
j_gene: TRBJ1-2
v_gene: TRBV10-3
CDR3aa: CAISESYAADPNYGYTF

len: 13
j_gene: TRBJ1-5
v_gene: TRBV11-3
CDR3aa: CASSSGGGQPQHF

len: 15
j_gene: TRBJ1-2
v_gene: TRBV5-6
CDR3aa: CASTVIVRTGVGYTF

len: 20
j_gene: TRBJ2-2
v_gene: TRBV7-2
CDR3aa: CASGLKPGLAGVIFAGELFF

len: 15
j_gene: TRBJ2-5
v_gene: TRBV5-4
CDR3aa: CASSFVAGERETQYF

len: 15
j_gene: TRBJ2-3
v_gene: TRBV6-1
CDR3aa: CASSLAGPRGDTQYF

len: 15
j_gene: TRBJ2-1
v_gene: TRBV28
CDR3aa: CASRTTSGAYNEQFF

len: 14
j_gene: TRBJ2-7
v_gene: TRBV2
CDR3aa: CASRDKDNSYEQYF

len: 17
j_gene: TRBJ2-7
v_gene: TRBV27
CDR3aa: CASSPPIDRAIPYEQYF

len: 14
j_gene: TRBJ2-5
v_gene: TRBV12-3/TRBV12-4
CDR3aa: CASSSVPYQETQYF

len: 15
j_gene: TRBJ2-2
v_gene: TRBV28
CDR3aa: CASKEGHFDTGELFF

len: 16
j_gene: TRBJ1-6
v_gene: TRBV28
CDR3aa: CASSLPGRQDNSPLHF

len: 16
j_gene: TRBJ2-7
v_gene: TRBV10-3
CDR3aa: CAISQLGASGIYEQYF

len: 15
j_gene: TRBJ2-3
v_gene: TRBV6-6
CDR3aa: CASSYGRDRTDTQYF

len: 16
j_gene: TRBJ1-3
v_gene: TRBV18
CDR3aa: CASSPATPSSGNTIYF

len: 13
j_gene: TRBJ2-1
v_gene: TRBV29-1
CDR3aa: CSAGTSGRNEQFF

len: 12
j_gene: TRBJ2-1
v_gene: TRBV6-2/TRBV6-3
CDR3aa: CASSSRTSTKFF

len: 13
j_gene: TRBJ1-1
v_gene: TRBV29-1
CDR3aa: CSVGQVMNTEAFF

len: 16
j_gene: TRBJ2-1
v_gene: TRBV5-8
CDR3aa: CASSSRTSGQFNEQFF

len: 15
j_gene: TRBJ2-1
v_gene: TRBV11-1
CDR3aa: CASSLSSGSKNEQFF

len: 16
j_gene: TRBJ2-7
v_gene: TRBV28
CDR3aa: CASSSPSGPRYYEQYF

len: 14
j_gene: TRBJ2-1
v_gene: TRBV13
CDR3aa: CASSPNRGTDEQFF

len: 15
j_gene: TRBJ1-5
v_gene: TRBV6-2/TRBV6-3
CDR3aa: CASRQDGNSNQPQHF

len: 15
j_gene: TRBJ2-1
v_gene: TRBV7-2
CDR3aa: CASSLSGGYYNEQFF

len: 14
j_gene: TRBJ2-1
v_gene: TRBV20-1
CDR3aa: CSAPTSGRGDEQFF

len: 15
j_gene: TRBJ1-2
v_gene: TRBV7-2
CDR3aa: CASSLRQGVDYGYTF

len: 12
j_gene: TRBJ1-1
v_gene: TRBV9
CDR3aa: CASSGGQVEAFF

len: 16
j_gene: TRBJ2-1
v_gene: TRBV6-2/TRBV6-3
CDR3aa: CASRSIAGGGYNEQFF

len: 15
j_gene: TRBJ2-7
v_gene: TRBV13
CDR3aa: CASSPRLAGSDEQYF

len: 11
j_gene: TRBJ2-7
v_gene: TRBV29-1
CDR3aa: CSVEAGYEQYF

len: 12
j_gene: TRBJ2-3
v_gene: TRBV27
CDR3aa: CASKLGTDTQYF

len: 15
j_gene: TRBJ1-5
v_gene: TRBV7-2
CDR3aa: CASSLVPTMDQPQHF

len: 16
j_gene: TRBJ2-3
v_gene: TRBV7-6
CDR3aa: CASSCGSGVGTDTQYF

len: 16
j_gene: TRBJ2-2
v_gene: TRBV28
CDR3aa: CASSSLGQENTGELFF

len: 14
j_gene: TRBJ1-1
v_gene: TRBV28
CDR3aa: CASSTTTANTEAFF